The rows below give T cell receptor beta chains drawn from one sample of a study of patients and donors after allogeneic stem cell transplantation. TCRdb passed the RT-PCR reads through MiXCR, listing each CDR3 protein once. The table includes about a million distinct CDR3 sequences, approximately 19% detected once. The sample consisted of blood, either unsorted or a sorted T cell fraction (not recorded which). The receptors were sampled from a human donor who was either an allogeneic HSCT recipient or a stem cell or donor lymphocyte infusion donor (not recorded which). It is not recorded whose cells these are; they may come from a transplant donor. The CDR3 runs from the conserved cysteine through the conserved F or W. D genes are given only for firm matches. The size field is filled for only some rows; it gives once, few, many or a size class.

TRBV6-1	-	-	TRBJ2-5	TGTGCCAGCAGGGTATACGGCCAAGAGACCCAGTACTTC	CASRVYGQETQYF
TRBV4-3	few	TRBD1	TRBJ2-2	TGCGCCAGCAGCCCCCCCGACAGGGGACATACCGGGGAGCTGTTTTTT	CASSPPDRGHTGELFF
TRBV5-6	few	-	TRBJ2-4	TGTGCCAGCAGCTTGGGCTCTGGGGCGGGACGTCAAAACATTCAGTACTTC	CASSLGSGAGRQNIQYF
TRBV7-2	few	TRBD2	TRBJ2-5	TGTGCCAGCAGCCCCGACGGGACTACGGGCGAGACCCAGTACTTC	CASSPDGTTGETQYF
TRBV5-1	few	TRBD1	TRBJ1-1	TGCGCCAGCTCAGGACAGGGGGGGAACACTGAAGCTTTCTTT	CASSGQGGNTEAFF
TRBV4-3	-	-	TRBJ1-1	TGCGCCAGCAGCCAAGGGGGAGGGAGGAACACTGAAGCTTTCTTT	CASSQGGGRNTEAFF
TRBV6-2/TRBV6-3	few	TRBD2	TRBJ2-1	TGTGCCAGCAGAGAAACGGGGGGAGGAAATGAGCAGTTCTTC	CASRETGGGNEQFF
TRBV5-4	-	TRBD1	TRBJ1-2	TGTGCCAGCAGCTTACCGCAACGACAGGGGACTAACTATGGCTACACCTTC	CASSLPQRQGTNYGYTF
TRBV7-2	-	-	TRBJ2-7	TGTGCCAGCAGCTTTTCGGGATGGACCTACGAGCAGTACTTC	CASSFSGWTYEQYF
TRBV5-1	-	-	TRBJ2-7	TGCGCCAGCAGCTCAGAAACAGGGCCCCCCTACGAGCAGTACTTC	CASSSETGPPYEQYF
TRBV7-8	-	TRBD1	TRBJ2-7	TGTGCCAGCAGCTTAGGGACAGGGACCTCCTACGAGCAGTACTTC	CASSLGTGTSYEQYF
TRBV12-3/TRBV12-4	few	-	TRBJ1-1	TGTGCCAGCAGTGGCCCCCTGGGGAACACTGAAGCTTTCTTT	CASSGPLGNTEAFF
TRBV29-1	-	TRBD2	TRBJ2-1	TGCAGCGTCGGGGAGTTAGCGGGAACCCATGAGCAGTTCTTC	CSVGELAGTHEQFF
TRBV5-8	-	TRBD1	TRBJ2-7	TGTGCCAGCAGCTTGGACAGGGGAAGACTCTACGAGCAGTACTTC	CASSLDRGRLYEQYF
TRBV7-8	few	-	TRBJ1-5	TGTGCCAGCAGCCGTCGGGTGGGGGGGCGCGACCAGCCCCAGCATTTT	CASSRRVGGRDQPQHF
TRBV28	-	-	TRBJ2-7	TGTGCCAGCAGTTTACGACCCCCTGTCTACGAGCAGTACTTC	CASSLRPPVYEQYF
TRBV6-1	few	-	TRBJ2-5	TGTGCCAGCGGGGTAGGGGGTAACTCGGAGACCCAGTACTTC	CASGVGGNSETQYF
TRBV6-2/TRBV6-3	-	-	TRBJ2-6	TGTGCCAGCAGTTACGATATCTCTGGGGCCAACGTCCTGACTTTC	CASSYDISGANVLTF
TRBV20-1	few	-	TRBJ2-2	TGCAGTGCTAGAGTCGGTACGAACACCGGGGAGCTGTTTTTT	CSARVGTNTGELFF
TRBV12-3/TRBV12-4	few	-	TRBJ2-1	TGTGCCAGCGCTGCGGAGGGCGACTCCTACAATGAGCAGTTCTTC	CASAAEGDSYNEQFF